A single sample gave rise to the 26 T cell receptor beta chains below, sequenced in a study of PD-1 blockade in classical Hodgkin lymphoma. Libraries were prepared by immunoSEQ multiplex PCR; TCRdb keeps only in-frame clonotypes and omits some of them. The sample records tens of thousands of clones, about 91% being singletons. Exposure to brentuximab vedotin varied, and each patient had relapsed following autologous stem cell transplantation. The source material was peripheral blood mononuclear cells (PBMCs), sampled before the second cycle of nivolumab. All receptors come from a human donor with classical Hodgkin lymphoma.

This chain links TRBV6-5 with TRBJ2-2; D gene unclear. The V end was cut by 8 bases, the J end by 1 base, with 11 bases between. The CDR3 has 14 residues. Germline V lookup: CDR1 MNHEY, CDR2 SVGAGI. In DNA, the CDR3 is TGTGCCAGCCGATACGTCGAGAACACCGGGGAGCTGTTTTTT. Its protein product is CASRYVENTGELFF.

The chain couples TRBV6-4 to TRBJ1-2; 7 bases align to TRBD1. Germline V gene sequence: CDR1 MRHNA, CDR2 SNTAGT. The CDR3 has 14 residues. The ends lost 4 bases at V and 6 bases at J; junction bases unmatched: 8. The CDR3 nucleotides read TGTGCCAGCAGTGCCGCCCCCGGGACAGATGGCTACACCTTC. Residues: CASSAAPGTDGYTF.

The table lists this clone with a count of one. The CDR3 here is CASSITGPGELFF. CDR3 nucleotide sequence: TGTGCCAGCAGCATCACAGGGCCCGGGGAGCTGTTTTTT. The chain joins TRBV14 to TRBJ2-2; D might be TRBD1 (6 bases). There are 13 residues in the CDR3. Per germline, CDR1 SGHDN and CDR2 FVKESK. V lost 5 bases and J 6 bases, leaving 10 bases between the germline ends. The full variable domain, rest sourced from reference TRBV14 and TRBJ2-2, is EAGVTQFPSHSVIEKGQTVTLRCDPISGHDNLYWYRRVMGKEIKFLLHFVKESKQDESGMPNNRFLAERTGGTYSTLKVQPAELEDSGVYFCASSITGPGELFFGEGSRLTVL.

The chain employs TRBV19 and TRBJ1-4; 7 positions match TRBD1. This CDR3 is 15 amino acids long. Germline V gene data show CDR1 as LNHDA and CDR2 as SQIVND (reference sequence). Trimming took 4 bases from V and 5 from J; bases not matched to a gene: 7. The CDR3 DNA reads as TGTGCCAGTAGTACTGGAACGGACAGGAATGAAAAACTGTTTTTT. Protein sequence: CASSTGTDRNEKLFF.

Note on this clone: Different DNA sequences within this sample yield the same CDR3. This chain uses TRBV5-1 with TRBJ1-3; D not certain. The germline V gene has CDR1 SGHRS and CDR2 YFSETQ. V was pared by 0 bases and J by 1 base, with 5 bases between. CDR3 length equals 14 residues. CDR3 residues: CASSLGSSGNTIYF. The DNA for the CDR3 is TGCGCCAGCAGCTTGGGGTCATCTGGAAACACCATATATTTT.

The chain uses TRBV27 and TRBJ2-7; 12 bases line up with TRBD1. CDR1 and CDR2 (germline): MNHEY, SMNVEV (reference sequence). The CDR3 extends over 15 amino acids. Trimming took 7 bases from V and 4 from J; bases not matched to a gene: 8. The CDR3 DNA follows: TGTGCCAGCATCAAGTGGGGACAGGGGGCTTACGAGCAGTACTTC. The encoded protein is CASIKWGQGAYEQYF.

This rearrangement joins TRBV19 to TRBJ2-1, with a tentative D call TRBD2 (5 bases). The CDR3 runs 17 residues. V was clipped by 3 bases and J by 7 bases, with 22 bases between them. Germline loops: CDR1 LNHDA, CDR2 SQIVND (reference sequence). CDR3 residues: CASSMEAGFPRLNEQFF. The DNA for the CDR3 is TGTGCCAGTAGTATGGAGGCTGGGTTCCCCCGCCTGAATGAGCAGTTCTTC.

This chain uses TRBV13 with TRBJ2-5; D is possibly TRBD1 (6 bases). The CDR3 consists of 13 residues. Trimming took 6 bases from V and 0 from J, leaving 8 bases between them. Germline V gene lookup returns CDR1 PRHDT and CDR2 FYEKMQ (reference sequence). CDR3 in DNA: TGTGCCAGCAGTGGGGGCTACCAAGAGACCCAGTACTTC. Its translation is CASSGGYQETQYF.

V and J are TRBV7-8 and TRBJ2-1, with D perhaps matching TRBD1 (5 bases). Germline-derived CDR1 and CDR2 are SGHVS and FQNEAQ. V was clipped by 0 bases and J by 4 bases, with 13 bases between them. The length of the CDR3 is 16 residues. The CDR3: CASSLAGRVTYNEQFF. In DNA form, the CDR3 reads TGTGCCAGCAGCTTAGCCGGCAGGGTAACTTACAATGAGCAGTTCTTC.

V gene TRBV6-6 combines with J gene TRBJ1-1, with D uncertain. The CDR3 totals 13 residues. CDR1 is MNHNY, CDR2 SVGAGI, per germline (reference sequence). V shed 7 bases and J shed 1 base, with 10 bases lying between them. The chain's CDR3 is CASNYGQNTEAFF. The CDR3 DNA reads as TGTGCCAGCAACTACGGGCAGAACACTGAAGCTTTCTTT.

Here the CDR3 DNA reads TGTGCCAGCAGCTTAGTGTCCACTAGCGGGAGGGCCGGTGAGACCCAGTACTTC. Translation: CASSLVSTSGRAGETQYF. The rearrangement links TRBV11-2 to TRBJ2-5; TRBD2 aligns across 13 bases. CDR1 is SGHAT and CDR2 is FQNNGV in the germline V gene. The CDR3 covers 18 residues. The junction had 10 bases not matched to a gene; V was cut back by 1 base and J by 5 bases.

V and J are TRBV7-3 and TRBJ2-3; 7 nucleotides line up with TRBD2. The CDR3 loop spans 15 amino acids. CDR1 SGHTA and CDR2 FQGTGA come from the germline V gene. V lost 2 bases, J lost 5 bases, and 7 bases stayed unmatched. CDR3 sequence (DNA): TGTGCCAGCAGCTTAGTGGCGGGAGTTGGAGATACGCAGTATTTT. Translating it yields CASSLVAGVGDTQYF.

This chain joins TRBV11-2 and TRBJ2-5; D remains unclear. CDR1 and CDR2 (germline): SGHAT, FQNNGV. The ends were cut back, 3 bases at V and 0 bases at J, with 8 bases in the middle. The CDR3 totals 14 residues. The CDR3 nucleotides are TGTGCCAGCAGCTTTGGACGGAACCAAGAGACCCAGTACTTC. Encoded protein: CASSFGRNQETQYF.

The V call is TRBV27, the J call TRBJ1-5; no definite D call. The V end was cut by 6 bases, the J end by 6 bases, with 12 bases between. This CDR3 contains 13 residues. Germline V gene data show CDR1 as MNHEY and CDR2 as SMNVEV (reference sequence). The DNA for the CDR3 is TGTGCCAGCAGCCTCCTTATTGGTCAGCCCCAGCATTTT. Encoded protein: CASSLLIGQPQHF.

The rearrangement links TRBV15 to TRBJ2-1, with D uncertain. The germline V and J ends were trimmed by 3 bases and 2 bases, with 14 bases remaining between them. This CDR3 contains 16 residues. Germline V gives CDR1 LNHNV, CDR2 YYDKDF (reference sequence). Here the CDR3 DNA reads TGTGCCACCAGCAGCATCTTAGGAATGGCCTACAATGAGCAGTTCTTC. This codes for CATSSILGMAYNEQFF.

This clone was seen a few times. CDR3 amino acids: CASSLGGAAYEQYF. In DNA, the CDR3 is TGTGCCAGCAGCTTAGGGGGGGCCGCCTACGAGCAGTACTTC. V gene TRBV7-9 combines with J gene TRBJ2-7, with D perhaps given as TRBD1 or TRBD2 (6 bases each). From germline, CDR1 is SEHNR and CDR2 FQNEAQ (reference sequence). This CDR3 is 14 amino acids long. With 1 base removed from V and 2 bases from J, the gap between germline ends came to 9 bases.

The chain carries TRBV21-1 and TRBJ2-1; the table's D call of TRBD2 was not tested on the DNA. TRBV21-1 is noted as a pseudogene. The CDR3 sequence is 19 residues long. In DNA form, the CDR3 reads TGTGCCAGCAGCAAAGTGGGTCTAGCGGGCCCGAGCTCCTACAATGAGCAGTTCTTC. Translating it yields CASSKVGLAGPSSYNEQFF.

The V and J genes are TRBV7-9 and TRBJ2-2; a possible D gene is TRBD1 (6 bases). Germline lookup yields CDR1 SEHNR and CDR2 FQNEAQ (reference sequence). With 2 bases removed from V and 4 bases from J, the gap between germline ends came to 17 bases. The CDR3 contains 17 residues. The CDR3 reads CASSLSRGSGATGELFF. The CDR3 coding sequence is TGTGCCAGCAGCTTATCCAGGGGTAGTGGGGCCACCGGGGAGCTGTTTTTT.

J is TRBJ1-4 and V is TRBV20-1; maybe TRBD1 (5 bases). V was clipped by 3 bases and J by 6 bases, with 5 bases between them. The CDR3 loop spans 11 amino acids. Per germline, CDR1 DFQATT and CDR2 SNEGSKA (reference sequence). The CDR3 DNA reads TGCAGTGCTAGGGGGGATGAAAAACTGTTTTTT. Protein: CSARGDEKLFF.

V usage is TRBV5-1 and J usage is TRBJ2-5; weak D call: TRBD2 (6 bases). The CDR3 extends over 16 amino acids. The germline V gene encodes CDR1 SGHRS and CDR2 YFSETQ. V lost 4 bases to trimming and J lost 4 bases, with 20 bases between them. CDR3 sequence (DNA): TGCGCCAGCAGCCTTACTAAGGGAGGTTCGGTAGAGACCCAGTACTTC. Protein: CASSLTKGGSVETQYF.

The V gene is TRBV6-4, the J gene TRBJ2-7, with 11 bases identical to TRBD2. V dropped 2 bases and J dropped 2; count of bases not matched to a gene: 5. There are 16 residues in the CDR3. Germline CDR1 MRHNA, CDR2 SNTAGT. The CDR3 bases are TGTGCCAGCAGTGACCCTGAGGGACTAGCGGCCTACGAGCAGTACTTC. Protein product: CASSDPEGLAAYEQYF.

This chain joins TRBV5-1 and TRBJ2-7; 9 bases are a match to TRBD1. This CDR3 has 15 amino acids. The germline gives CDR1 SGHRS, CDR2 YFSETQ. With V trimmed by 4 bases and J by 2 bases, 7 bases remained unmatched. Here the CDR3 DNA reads TGCGCCAGCAGCGAGGACAGGGGAGCAACCTACGAGCAGTACTTC. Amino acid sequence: CASSEDRGATYEQYF.

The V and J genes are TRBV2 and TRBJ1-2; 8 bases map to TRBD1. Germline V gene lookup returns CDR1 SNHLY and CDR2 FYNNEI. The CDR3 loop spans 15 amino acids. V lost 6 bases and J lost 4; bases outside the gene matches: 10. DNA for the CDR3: TGTGCCAGCAGCGACCAGGGGGCGCTGTTCTATGGCTACACCTTC. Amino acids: CASSDQGALFYGYTF.

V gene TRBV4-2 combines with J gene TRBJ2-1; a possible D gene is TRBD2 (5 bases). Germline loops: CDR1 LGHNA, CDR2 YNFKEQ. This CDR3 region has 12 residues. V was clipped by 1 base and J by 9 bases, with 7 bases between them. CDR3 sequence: CASSQASFEQFF. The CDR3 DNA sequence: TGTGCCAGCAGCCAAGCTAGCTTTGAGCAGTTCTTC.

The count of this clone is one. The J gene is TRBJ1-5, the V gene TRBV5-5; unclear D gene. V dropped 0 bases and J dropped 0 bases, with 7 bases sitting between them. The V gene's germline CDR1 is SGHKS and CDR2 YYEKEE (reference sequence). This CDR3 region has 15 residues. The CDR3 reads CASSLAFTSNQPQHF. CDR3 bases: TGTGCCAGCAGCTTGGCGTTCACTAGCAATCAGCCCCAGCATTTT.

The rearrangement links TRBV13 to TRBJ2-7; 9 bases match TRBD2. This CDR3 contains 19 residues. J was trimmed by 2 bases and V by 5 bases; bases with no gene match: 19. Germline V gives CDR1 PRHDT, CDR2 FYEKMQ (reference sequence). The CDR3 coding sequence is TGTGCCAGCAGCCTTGCCGGGGGGGTAGCGGGAGTCAGGACCTACGAGCAGTACTTC. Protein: CASSLAGGVAGVRTYEQYF.